The T cell receptor beta chain under discussion was sequenced for a study of blood T cell repertoires in COVID-19. Study-wide context: Samples of COVID-19 (acute and convalescent) were obtained from the United States, Italy and Spain.

Individuals drawn from 24 US areas were about 18 to 95 years old. Germline CDR1 is SQVTM and CDR2 is ANQGSEA. The CDR3 runs to 13 residues. Trimming removed 4 bases at V and 1 base at J, with 10 bases between. TCRdb's copy holds only in-frame clones and misses some; the assay was immunoSEQ multiplex PCR. Here the sample spans under 300,000 clones, around 87% being singletons. This sequence originates from a woman aged 30 to 39 with acute COVID-19. Sequenced: PBMCs or T cells enriched from blood (not recorded which). This chain connects TRBV29-1 to TRBJ1-1; D is perhaps TRBD1 (5 bases). CDR3 amino acids: CSVADRRNTEAFF. In DNA, the CDR3 is TGCAGCGTTGCCGACAGACGGAACACTGAAGCTTTCTTT.